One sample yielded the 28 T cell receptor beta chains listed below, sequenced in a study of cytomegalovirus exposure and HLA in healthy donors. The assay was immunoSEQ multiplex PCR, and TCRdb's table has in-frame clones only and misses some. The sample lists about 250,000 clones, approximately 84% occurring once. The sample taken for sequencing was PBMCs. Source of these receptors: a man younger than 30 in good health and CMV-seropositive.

The CDR3 is CASSLGTAYTEAFF. In nucleotides, the CDR3 is TGCGCCAGCAGCTTGGGGACAGCGTACACTGAAGCTTTCTTT. The genes are TRBV5-1 and TRBJ1-1, with D tentatively TRBD1 (6 bases). Germline values: CDR1 SGHRS, CDR2 YFSETQ. V lost 0 bases to trimming and J lost 3 bases, with 9 bases between them. The CDR3 has 14 residues.

The CDR3 loop is CASSLGSQNTEAFF. The CDR3 nucleotides are TGCGCCAGCAGCTTGGGCTCACAAAACACTGAAGCTTTCTTT. The chain uses TRBV5-1 and TRBJ1-1; D is undetermined. The CDR3 runs to 14 residues. The germline V gene has CDR1 SGHRS and CDR2 YFSETQ. Trimming cost V 0 bases and J 2 bases, with 8 bases left between them.

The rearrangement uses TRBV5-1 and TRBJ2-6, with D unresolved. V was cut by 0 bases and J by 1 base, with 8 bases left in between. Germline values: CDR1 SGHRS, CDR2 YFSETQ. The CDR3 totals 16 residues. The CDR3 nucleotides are TGCGCCAGCAGCTTGGACAGCTTGTCTGGGGCCAACGTCCTGACTTTC. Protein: CASSLDSLSGANVLTF.

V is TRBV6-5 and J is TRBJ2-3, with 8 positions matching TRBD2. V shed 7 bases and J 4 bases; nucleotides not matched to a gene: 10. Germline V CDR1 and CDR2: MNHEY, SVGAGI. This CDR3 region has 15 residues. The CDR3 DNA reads TGTGCCAGCACCCTGAGCGGGAGCATTTCAGATACGCAGTATTTT. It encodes CASTLSGSISDTQYF.

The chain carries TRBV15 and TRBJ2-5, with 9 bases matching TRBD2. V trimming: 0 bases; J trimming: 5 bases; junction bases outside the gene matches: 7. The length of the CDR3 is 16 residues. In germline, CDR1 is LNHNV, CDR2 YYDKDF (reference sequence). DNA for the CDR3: TGTGCCACCAGCAGAGATGGTCGGCGGGGGGGGGAGACCCAGTACTTC. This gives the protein CATSRDGRRGGETQYF. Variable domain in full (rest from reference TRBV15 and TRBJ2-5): DAMVIQNPRYQVTQFGKPVTLSCSQTLNHNVMYWYQQKSSQAPKLLFHYYDKDFNNEADTPDNFQSRRPNTSFCFLDIRSPGLGDTAMYLCATSRDGRRGGETQYFGPGTRLLVL.

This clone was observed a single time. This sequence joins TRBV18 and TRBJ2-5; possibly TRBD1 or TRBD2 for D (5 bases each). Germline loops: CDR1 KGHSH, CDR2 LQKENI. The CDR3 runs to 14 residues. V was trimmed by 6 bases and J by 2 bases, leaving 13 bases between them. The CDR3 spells CASSLGTQQETQYF. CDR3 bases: TGTGCCAGCTCCCTCGGGACGCAGCAAGAGACCCAGTACTTC.

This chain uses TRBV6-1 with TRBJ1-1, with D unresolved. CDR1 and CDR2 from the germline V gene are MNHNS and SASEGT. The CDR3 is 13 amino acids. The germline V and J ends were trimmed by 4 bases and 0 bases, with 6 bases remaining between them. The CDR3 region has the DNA TGTGCCAGCAGTGGAGACATGAACACTGAAGCTTTCTTT. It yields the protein CASSGDMNTEAFF.

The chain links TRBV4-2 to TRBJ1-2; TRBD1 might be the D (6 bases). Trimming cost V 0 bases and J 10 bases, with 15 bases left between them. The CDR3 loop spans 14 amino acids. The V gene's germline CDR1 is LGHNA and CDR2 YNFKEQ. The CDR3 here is CASSQDPGESDYTF. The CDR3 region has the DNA TGTGCCAGCAGCCAAGATCCAGGGGAGAGTGACTACACCTTC.

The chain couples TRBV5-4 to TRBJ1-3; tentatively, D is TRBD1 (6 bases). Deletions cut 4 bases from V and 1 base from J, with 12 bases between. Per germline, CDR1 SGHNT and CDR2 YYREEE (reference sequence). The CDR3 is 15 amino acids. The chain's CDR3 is CASSIQGSSGNTIYF. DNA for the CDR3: TGTGCCAGCAGCATACAGGGTTCTTCTGGAAACACCATATATTTT.

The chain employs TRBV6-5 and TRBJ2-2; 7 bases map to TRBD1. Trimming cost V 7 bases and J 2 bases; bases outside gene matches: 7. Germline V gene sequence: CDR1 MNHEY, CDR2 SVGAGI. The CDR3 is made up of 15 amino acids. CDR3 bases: TGTGCCAGCAAAAGGGGGCAGGGCAACACCGGGGAGCTGTTTTTT. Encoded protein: CASKRGQGNTGELFF.

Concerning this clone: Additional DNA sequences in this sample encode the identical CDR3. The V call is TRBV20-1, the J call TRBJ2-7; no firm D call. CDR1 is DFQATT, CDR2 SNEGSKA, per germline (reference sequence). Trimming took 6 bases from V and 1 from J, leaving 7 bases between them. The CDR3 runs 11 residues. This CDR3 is CSARESYEQYF. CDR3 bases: TGCAGTGCCCGCGAGTCCTACGAGCAGTACTTC.

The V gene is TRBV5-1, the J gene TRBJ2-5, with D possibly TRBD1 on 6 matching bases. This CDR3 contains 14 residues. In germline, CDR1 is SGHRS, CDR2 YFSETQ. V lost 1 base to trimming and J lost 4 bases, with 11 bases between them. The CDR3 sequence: CASSLTGKAETQYF. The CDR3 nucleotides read TGCGCCAGCAGCTTGACAGGGAAGGCAGAGACCCAGTACTTC.

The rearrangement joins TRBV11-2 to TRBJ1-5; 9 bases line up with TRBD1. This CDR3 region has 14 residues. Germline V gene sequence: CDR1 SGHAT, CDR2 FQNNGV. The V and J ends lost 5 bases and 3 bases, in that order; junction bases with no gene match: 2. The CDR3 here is CASSGQGINQPQHF. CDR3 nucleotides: TGTGCCAGCAGCGGACAGGGGATCAATCAGCCCCAGCATTTT.

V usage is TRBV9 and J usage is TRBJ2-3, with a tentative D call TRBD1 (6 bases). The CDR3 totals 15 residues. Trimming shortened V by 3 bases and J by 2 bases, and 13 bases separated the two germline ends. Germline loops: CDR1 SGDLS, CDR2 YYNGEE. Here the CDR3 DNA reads TGTGCCAGCAGCGCCCGGGGACACGCCACAGATACGCAGTATTTT. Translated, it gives CASSARGHATDTQYF.

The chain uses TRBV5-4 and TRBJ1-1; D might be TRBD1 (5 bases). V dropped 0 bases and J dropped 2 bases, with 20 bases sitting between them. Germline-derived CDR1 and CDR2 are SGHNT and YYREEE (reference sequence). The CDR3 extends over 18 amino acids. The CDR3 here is CASSLGTLVRGTNTEAFF. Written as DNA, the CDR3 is TGTGCCAGCAGCTTGGGTACGCTCGTTCGGGGGACTAACACTGAAGCTTTCTTT.

The DNA for the CDR3 is TGCGCCAGCAGCTTGGCGGGGGCGGATACGCAGTATTTT. Translation gives CASSLAGADTQYF. The rearrangement joins TRBV5-1 to TRBJ2-3; D is possibly TRBD1 or TRBD2 (6 bases each). The CDR3 is 13 residues long. CDR1 and CDR2 from the germline V gene are SGHRS and YFSETQ. V lost 0 bases to trimming and J lost 6 bases, with 8 bases between them.

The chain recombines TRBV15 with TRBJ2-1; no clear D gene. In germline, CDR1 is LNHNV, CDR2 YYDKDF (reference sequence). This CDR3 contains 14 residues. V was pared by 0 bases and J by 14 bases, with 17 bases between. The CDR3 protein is CATSRDRYSRSEFF. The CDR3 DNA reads TGTGCCACCAGCAGAGATCGGTACTCCCGGTCAGAGTTCTTC.

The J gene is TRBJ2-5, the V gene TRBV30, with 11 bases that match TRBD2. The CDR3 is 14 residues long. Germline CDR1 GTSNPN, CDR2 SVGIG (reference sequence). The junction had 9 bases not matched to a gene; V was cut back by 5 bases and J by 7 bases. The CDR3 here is CAWETSGSGGTQYF. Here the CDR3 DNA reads TGTGCCTGGGAAACTAGCGGGAGTGGAGGGACCCAGTACTTC. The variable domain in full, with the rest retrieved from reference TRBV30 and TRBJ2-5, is SQTIHQWPATLVQPVGSPLSLECTVEGTSNPNLYWYRQAAGRGLQLLFYSVGIGQISSEVPQNLSASRPQDRQFILSSKKLLLSDSGFYLCAWETSGSGGTQYFGPGTRLLVL.

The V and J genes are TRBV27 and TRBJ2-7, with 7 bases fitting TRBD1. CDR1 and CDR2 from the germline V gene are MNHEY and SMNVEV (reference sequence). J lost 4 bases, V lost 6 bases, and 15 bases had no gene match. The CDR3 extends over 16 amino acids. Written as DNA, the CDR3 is TGTGCCAGCAGCCATGTTGTTCTCGACAGGGATTACGAGCAGTACTTC. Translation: CASSHVVLDRDYEQYF.

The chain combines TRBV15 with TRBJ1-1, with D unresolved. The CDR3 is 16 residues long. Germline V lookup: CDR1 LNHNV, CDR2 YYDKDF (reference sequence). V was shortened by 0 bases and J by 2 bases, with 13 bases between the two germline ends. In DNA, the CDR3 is TGTGCCACCAGCAGAGATAGAGGCAGACCCAACACTGAAGCTTTCTTT. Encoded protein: CATSRDRGRPNTEAFF.

This CDR3 is CAWSGDRGYGYTF. CDR3 bases: TGTGCCTGGAGTGGAGACAGGGGATATGGCTACACCTTC. The genes are TRBV30 and TRBJ1-2; 8 nucleotides line up with TRBD1. Germline loops: CDR1 GTSNPN, CDR2 SVGIG (reference sequence). This CDR3 has 13 residues. The junction had 3 bases not matched to a gene; V was cut back by 1 base and J by 5 bases.

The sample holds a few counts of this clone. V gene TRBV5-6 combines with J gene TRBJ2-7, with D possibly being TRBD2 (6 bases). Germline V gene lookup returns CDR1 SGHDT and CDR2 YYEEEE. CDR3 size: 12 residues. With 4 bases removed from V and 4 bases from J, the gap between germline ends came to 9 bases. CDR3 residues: CASSGGSYEQYF. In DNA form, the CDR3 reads TGTGCCAGCAGCGGGGGGTCGTACGAGCAGTACTTC.

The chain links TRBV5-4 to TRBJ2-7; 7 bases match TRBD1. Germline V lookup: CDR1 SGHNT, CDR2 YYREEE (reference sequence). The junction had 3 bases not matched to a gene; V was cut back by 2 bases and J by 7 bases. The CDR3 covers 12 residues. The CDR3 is CASSFQTGEQYF. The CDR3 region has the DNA TGTGCCAGCAGCTTTCAGACAGGGGAGCAGTACTTC.

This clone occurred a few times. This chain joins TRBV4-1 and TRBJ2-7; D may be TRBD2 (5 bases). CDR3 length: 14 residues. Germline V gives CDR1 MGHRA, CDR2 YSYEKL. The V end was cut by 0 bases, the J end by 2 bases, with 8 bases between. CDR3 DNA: TGCGCCAGCAGCCAAGATGTCGGGACCTACGAGCAGTACTTC. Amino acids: CASSQDVGTYEQYF.

CDR3 bases: TGCGCCAGCAGCCCCCTGGCTAGCGGGTCATTCAATGAGCAGTTCTTC. Encoded protein: CASSPLASGSFNEQFF. The rearrangement links TRBV4-1 to TRBJ2-1; 8 bases match TRBD2. The CDR3 loop spans 16 amino acids. V was pared by 4 bases and J by 6 bases, with 11 bases of the junction left unmatched. In germline, CDR1 is MGHRA, CDR2 YSYEKL.

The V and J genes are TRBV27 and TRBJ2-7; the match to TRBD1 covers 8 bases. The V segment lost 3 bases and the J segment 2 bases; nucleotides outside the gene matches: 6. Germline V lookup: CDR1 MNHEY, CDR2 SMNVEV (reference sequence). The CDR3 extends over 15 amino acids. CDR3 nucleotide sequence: TGTGCCAGCAGTTTGACCGGGACAGGAACCTACGAGCAGTACTTC. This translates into CASSLTGTGTYEQYF.

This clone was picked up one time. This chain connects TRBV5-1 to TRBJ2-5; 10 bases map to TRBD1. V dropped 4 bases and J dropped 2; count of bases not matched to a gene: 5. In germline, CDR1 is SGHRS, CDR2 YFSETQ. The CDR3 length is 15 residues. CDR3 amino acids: CASSGRDRGQETQYF. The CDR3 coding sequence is TGCGCCAGCAGCGGCCGGGACAGGGGACAAGAGACCCAGTACTTC.

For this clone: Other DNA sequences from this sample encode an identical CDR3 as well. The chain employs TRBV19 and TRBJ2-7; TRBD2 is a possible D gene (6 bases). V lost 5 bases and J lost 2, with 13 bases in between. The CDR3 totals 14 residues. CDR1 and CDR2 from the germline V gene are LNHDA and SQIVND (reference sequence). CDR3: CASSPWGGAYEQYF. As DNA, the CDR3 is TGTGCCAGTAGTCCCTGGGGAGGAGCCTACGAGCAGTACTTC.